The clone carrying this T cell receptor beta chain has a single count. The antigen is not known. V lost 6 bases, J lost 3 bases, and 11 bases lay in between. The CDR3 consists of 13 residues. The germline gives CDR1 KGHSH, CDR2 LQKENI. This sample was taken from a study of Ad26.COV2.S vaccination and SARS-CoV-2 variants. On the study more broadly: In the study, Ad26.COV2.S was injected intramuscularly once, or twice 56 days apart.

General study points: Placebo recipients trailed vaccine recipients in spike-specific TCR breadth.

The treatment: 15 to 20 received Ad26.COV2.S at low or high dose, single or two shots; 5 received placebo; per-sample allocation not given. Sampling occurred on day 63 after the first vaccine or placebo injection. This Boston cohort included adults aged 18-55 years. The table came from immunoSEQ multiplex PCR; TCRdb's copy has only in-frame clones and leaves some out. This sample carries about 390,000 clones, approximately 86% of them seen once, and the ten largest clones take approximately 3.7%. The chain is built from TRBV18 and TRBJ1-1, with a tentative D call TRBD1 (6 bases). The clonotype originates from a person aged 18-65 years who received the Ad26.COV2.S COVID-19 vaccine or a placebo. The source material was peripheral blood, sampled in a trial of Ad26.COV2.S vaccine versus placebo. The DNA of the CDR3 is TGTGCCAGCTCCTCAGGGGAAGACACTGAAGCTTTCTTT. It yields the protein CASSSGEDTEAFF.